One and the same sample provided the 30 T cell receptor beta chains below, sequenced in a study of T cells in women clearing cervical HPV infection. Clones were read by immunoSEQ multiplex PCR, and TCRdb kept only the in-frame ones, dropping some. This listing includes over 15,000 clones. Source material: blood buffy coat. The source of these receptors is a woman aged 18 to 75 with a cervical HPV16 infection that either progressed to CIN3+ or cleared (not recorded which).

As regards this clone: The read terminates 3 residues before the CDR3 end, so the remaining end is supplied by the germline J gene. This chain uses TRBV7-8 with TRBJ1-6; D might be TRBD1 (6 bases). Trimming removed 5 bases at V and 9 bases at J, with 14 bases between. This CDR3 comprises 14 residues. Germline values: CDR1 SGHVS, CDR2 FQNEAQ. The CDR3 sequence is CASSPQGPTSPLHF. The sequenced CDR3 bases are TGTGCCAGCAGCCCCCAGGGGCCGACTTCACCC.

Comment on this clone: The read finishes 3 residues shy of the CDR3 end, and the germline J gene is used to complete it. V is TRBV29-1 and J is TRBJ1-2, with 8 bases that match TRBD1. From germline, CDR1 is SQVTM and CDR2 ANQGSEA. This CDR3 contains 13 residues. The CDR3 here is CSADRGGLGGYTF. The covered CDR3 bases are TGCAGCGCTGACAGGGGCGGATTGGGGGGC.

Details on this clone: The CDR3 end falls 3 residues outside the read, so it is completed with the germline J gene. The chain combines TRBV28 with TRBJ1-4, with TRBD1 matching 8 bases. This CDR3 region has 14 residues. V was pared by 8 bases and J by 2 bases, with 4 bases of the junction left unmatched. Germline V gene data show CDR1 as MDHEN and CDR2 as SYDVKM. CDR3 loop: CASSGGGTNEKLFF. CDR3 bases read: TGTGCCAGCTCAGGGGGCGGGACTAATGAAAAA.

As for this clone: The CDR3 is cut off 3 residues early in the read; its end comes from the germline J gene. The chain combines TRBV5-1 with TRBJ1-6; 7 nucleotides match TRBD1. After removal of 2 bases from V and 2 bases from J, the junction contained 4 bases not matched to a gene. This CDR3 is 16 amino acids long. Germline V gene lookup returns CDR1 SGHRS and CDR2 YFSETQ. CDR3 bases read: TGCGCCAGCAGCTTAGAAGGGGGCGCCTATAATTCACCC. Encoded protein: CASSLEGGAYNSP. Given in full, the CDR3 is CASSLEGGAYNSPLHF.

Details on this clone: The CDR3 end is not reached by the read, which stops 3 residues before it; the germline J gene fills it in. The rearrangement uses TRBV7-9 and TRBJ1-2, with D uncertain. This CDR3 region has 12 residues. Germline-derived CDR1 and CDR2 are SEHNR and FQNEAQ (reference sequence). The part of the CDR3 DNA that was read is TGTGCCAGCAGCTTAGGAGGGTACGGC. This sequence encodes CASSLGGYG. From start to end, the CDR3 is CASSLGGYGYTF.

About this clone itself: The DNA ends 3 residues before the CDR3 does, and the rest of the CDR3 is filled in from the germline J gene. The chain has TRBV4-1 and TRBJ2-5, with TRBD2 matching over 14 bases. The J segment lost 4 bases and the V segment lost 4 bases, leaving 11 bases of the junction unmatched. The length of the CDR3 is 18 residues. Germline CDR1 is MGHRA and CDR2 is YSYEKL. The CDR3 sequence: CASSPSPTSGGAGETQYF. The CDR3 DNA, read in part, is TGCGCCAGCAGCCCAAGTCCGACTAGCGGGGGGGCTGGAGAGACC.

A note on this clone: The read stops 3 residues short of the end of the CDR3; the missing end is completed from the germline J gene. The rearrangement uses TRBV20-1 and TRBJ2-2, with 9 bases lining up with TRBD2. Germline CDR1 is DFQATT and CDR2 is SNEGSKA (reference sequence). The CDR3 extends over 16 amino acids. The V segment lost 6 bases and the J segment 3 bases; nucleotides outside the gene matches: 11. Incomplete CDR3 DNA: TGCAGTGCCCCGGTTAGCGGGGGTCATTACACCGGGGAG. Translating it yields CSAPVSGGHYTGE. The CDR3, in full, reads CSAPVSGGHYTGELFF.

On this clone: The CDR3 extends 3 residues past the end of the read, so its final part is completed from the germline J gene. The V call is TRBV20-1, the J call TRBJ1-5; 7 nucleotides align to TRBD1. V dropped 3 bases and J dropped 3; count of bases not matched to a gene: 17. This CDR3 region has 18 residues. The germline gives CDR1 DFQATT, CDR2 SNEGSKA (reference sequence). Here the CDR3 reads CSARGTRRSGQVNQPQHF. CDR3 DNA, as far as it was read: TGCAGTGCTAGGGGCACGAGGAGATCAGGACAGGTCAATCAGCCC.

A word on this clone: The read terminates 3 residues before the CDR3 end, so the remaining end is supplied by the germline J gene. The chain combines TRBV30 with TRBJ1-2; D gene ambiguous. The CDR3 has 14 residues. Per the germline V gene, CDR1 is GTSNPN and CDR2 is SVGIG (reference sequence). Trimming took 4 bases from V and 5 from J, leaving 17 bases between them. CDR3 DNA, as far as it was read: TGTGCCTGGAATTTCAAGGGTGGTGATTATGGC. It specifies CAWNFKGGDYG. In full, the CDR3 is CAWNFKGGDYGYTF.

Concerning this clone: The missing CDR3 end, 3 residues past where the read stops, is filled in from the germline J gene. V gene TRBV20-1 combines with J gene TRBJ2-5; 13 bases match TRBD2. From germline, CDR1 is DFQATT and CDR2 SNEGSKA (reference sequence). The CDR3 covers 14 residues. The V segment lost 3 bases and the J segment 5 bases; nucleotides outside the gene matches: 3. The CDR3 here is CSARELAGGETQYF. CDR3 bases read: TGCAGTGCTAGGGAACTAGCGGGGGGGGAGACC.

With regard to this clone: The CDR3 end falls 3 residues outside the read, so it is completed with the germline J gene. This sequence joins TRBV7-2 and TRBJ1-6; D unclear. Germline values: CDR1 SGHTA, CDR2 FQGNSA. This CDR3 has 16 amino acids. V was shortened by 0 bases and J by 10 bases, with 16 bases between the two germline ends. The DNA read from the CDR3 is TGTGCCAGCAGCTTAGCATCCGGCGGGTCTCTATCACCC. As protein: CASSLASGGSLSP. The full-length CDR3 reads as CASSLASGGSLSPLHF.

Points on this clone: The read ends 3 residues shy of where the CDR3 ends; the end is completed using the germline J gene. The rearrangement links TRBV2 to TRBJ1-2; 10 bases are a match to TRBD1. The germline V gene has CDR1 SNHLY and CDR2 FYNNEI. The CDR3 is made up of 12 amino acids. CDR3 residues: CASSGTGDGYTF. CDR3 bases read: TGTGCCAGCAGCGGGACAGGGGACGGC. Full variable domain (rest looked up from reference TRBV2 and TRBJ1-2): EPEVTQTPSHQVTQMGQEVILRCVPISNHLYFYWYRQILGQKVEFLVSFYNNEISEKSEIFDDQFSVERPDGSNFTLKIRSTKLEDSAMYFCASSGTGDGYTFGSGTRLTVV.

CDR3 amino acids: CASSIGTGSEVLPGNTIYF. Incomplete CDR3 DNA: TGTGCCAGTAGTATAGGGACAGGGTCAGAAGTCCTCCCTGGAAACACC. The chain joins TRBV19 to TRBJ1-3; 8 positions agree with TRBD1. The CDR3 extends 3 residues past the end of the read, so its final part is completed from the germline J gene. The germline V gene encodes CDR1 LNHDA and CDR2 SQIVND (reference sequence). J was trimmed by 2 bases and V by 1 base; bases with no gene match: 13. The CDR3 length is 19 residues. The full variable domain, rest sourced from reference TRBV19 and TRBJ1-3, is DGGITQSPKYLFRKEGQNVTLSCEQNLNHDAMYWYRQDPGQGLRLIYYSQIVNDFQKGDIAEGYSVSREKKESFPLTVTSAQKNPTAFYLCASSIGTGSEVLPGNTIYFGEGSWLTVV.

Details on this clone: The read comes to an end 3 residues before the CDR3 does, leaving the germline J gene to fill in the end. J is TRBJ1-2 and V is TRBV7-2; D is perhaps TRBD1 (6 bases). The CDR3 runs to 12 residues. The V gene's germline CDR1 is SGHTA and CDR2 FQGNSA. Trimming took 8 bases from V and 4 from J, leaving 11 bases between them. CDR3 DNA (partial): TGTGCCAGCGCCATGGGGGCCTATGGC. Its protein product is CASAMGAYG. The whole CDR3 sequence reads CASAMGAYGYTF.

As concerns this clone: The read comes to an end 3 residues before the CDR3 does, leaving the germline J gene to fill in the end. The chain uses TRBV20-1 and TRBJ2-1, with 8 bases fitting TRBD2. V was pared by 2 bases and J by 8 bases, with 11 bases of the junction left unmatched. The CDR3 is 15 amino acids. Germline V gene lookup returns CDR1 DFQATT and CDR2 SNEGSKA (reference sequence). The covered CDR3 bases are TGCAGTGCTAGAATGCCACGGGGGGGCCTCGATGAG. Translated, it gives CSARMPRGGLDE. The complete CDR3 protein is CSARMPRGGLDEQFF.

The CDR3 loop reads CASSATGFSGANVLFF. Incomplete CDR3 DNA: TGCGCCAGCAGCGCTACAGGTTTCTCTGGGGCCAACGTA. The chain couples TRBV5-1 to TRBJ1-4; possibly TRBD1 for D (5 bases). The read halts 3 residues ahead of the CDR3 end, with the missing end drawn from the germline J gene. The CDR3 covers 16 residues. Germline lookup yields CDR1 SGHRS and CDR2 YFSETQ.

To note about this clone: The CDR3 end falls 3 residues outside the read, so it is completed with the germline J gene. The chain is built from TRBV5-6 and TRBJ1-6, with D unresolved. The germline V and J ends were trimmed by 3 bases and 5 bases, with 12 bases remaining between them. The CDR3 is made up of 15 amino acids. Germline V gene sequence: CDR1 SGHDT, CDR2 YYEEEE. The CDR3 reads CASSWAADDNSPLHF. The sequenced part of the CDR3 DNA is TGTGCCAGCAGCTGGGCAGCGGATGATAATTCACCC.

Of note for this clone: The read halts 3 residues ahead of the CDR3 end, with the missing end drawn from the germline J gene. This chain joins TRBV4-1 and TRBJ1-4; 7 nucleotides align to TRBD1. Looked up from germline, CDR1 is MGHRA and CDR2 is YSYEKL. This CDR3 spans 15 amino acids. The trim removed 1 base at V and 4 bases at J, leaving 3 bases unmatched. CDR3 loop: CASSQAGTVNEKLFF. Incomplete CDR3 DNA: TGCGCCAGCAGCCAAGCCGGGACAGTTAATGAAAAA.

Notes on this clone: Coverage ceases 3 residues before the CDR3 finishes, and the germline J gene fills in the end. This chain connects TRBV5-1 to TRBJ2-3; 7 bases fit TRBD1. The length of the CDR3 is 14 residues. Germline V gene data show CDR1 as SGHRS and CDR2 as YFSETQ. The ends lost 0 bases at V and 5 bases at J; junction bases unmatched: 3. The CDR3 sequence: CASSLARGRDTQYF. CDR3 bases read: TGCGCCAGCAGCTTGGCCAGGGGGAGAGATACG.

As concerns this clone: The read terminates 3 residues ahead of where the CDR3 ends, so the germline J gene completes it. The rearrangement uses TRBV11-2 and TRBJ1-6, with TRBD1 identical over 9 bases. The CDR3 loop spans 15 amino acids. The trim removed 1 base at V and 9 bases at J, leaving 4 bases unmatched. CDR1 is SGHAT and CDR2 is FQNNGV in the germline V gene. CDR3 DNA (partial): TGTGCCAGCAGCTTAGTCGGGACAGGGACTTCACCC. Amino acids: CASSLVGTGTSP. Given in full, the CDR3 is CASSLVGTGTSPLHF.

About this clone: The read terminates 3 residues ahead of where the CDR3 ends, so the germline J gene completes it. The chain couples TRBV11-2 to TRBJ2-7; D gene ambiguous. Trimming left V 1 base short and J 2 bases short, with 9 bases between. CDR3 length equals 14 residues. Germline loops: CDR1 SGHAT, CDR2 FQNNGV. The CDR3 DNA, read in part, is TGTGCCAGCAGCTTAGGTTGGCAGACCTACGAG. It codes for CASSLGWQTYE. The CDR3 in its entirety is CASSLGWQTYEQYF. The full variable domain, completed using reference TRBV11-2 and TRBJ2-7, is EAGVAQSPRYKIIEKRQSVAFWCNPISGHATLYWYQQILGQGPKLLIQFQNNGVVDDSQLPKDRFSAERLKGVDSTLKIQPAKLEDSAVYLCASSLGWQTYEQYFGPGTRLTVT.

CDR3 region: CASSPPQDYGYTF. The sequenced CDR3 bases are TGTGCCAGCAGCCCCCCACAGGACTATGGC. V is TRBV5-6 and J is TRBJ1-2; tentatively, D is TRBD1 (5 bases). Read sequence stops 3 residues before the CDR3 end, and the germline J gene provides the missing end. Per the germline V gene, CDR1 is SGHDT and CDR2 is YYEEEE. V lost 4 bases and J lost 3, with 10 bases in between. The CDR3 length is 13 residues.

The CDR3 DNA, read in part, is TGTGCCAGCATAGAGTATGGCGGGGGTGTGGAGACG. Translated, it gives CASIEYGGGVET. The whole CDR3 reads CASIEYGGGVETQYF. The gene calls are TRBV7-6 and TRBJ2-3, with TRBD2 identical over 7 bases. The CDR3 end falls 3 residues outside the read, so it is completed with the germline J gene. The CDR3 is 15 amino acids. In germline, CDR1 is SGHVS, CDR2 FNYEAQ. Complete variable domain (other parts from reference TRBV7-6 and TRBJ2-3): GAGVSQSPRYKVTKRGQDVALRCDPISGHVSLYWYRQALGQGPEFLTYFNYEAQQDKSGLPNDRFSAERPEGSISTLTIQRTEQRDSAMYRCASIEYGGGVETQYFGPGTRLTVL.

Concerning this clone: The observed sequence ends 3 residues before the CDR3 terminus, with the missing tail filled in from the germline J gene. The V gene is TRBV6-1, the J gene TRBJ1-5; no clear D. The CDR3 runs 13 residues. Germline V gene lookup returns CDR1 MNHNS and CDR2 SASEGT. With 7 bases removed from V and 2 bases from J, the gap between germline ends came to 9 bases. The CDR3: CASIDGGNQPQHF. The CDR3 bases that were read are TGTGCCAGCATTGACGGTGGCAATCAGCCC.

Remarks on this clone: The CDR3 is cut off 3 residues early in the read; its end comes from the germline J gene. The chain uses TRBV7-9 and TRBJ2-2; D call uncertain. Germline CDR1 is SEHNR and CDR2 is FQNEAQ (reference sequence). The ends were cut back, 3 bases at V and 5 bases at J, with 10 bases in the middle. CDR3 length equals 14 residues. CDR3: CASSLNAQTGELFF. CDR3 DNA (partial): TGTGCCAGCAGCTTGAACGCACAGACCGGGGAG.

Note on this clone: The CDR3 end is not reached by the read, which stops 3 residues before it; the germline J gene fills it in. The rearrangement joins TRBV20-1 to TRBJ2-1; 9 bases line up with TRBD1. The CDR3 sequence is 14 residues long. Germline V gene lookup returns CDR1 DFQATT and CDR2 SNEGSKA (reference sequence). The V and J ends lost 4 bases and 8 bases, in that order; junction bases with no gene match: 9. The CDR3 bases that were read are TGCAGTGCTACTCCGGGACAGGGCATCGATGAG. This encodes CSATPGQGIDE. The full CDR3 is CSATPGQGIDEQFF.

A note on this clone: The missing CDR3 end, 3 residues past where the read stops, is filled in from the germline J gene. The chain is built from TRBV30 and TRBJ2-7, with 10 nucleotides matching TRBD1. The ends lost 1 base at V and 4 bases at J; junction bases unmatched: 7. Germline CDR1 reads GTSNPN; CDR2 reads SVGIG (reference sequence). The CDR3 spans 15 residues. The CDR3 sequence is CAWSGMGTGAYEQYF. The DNA read from the CDR3 is TGTGCCTGGAGTGGGATGGGGACAGGGGCATACGAG.

The CDR3 sequence is CASSYQTVINYGYTF. Incomplete CDR3 DNA: TGTGCCAGCAGTTACCAAACAGTCATTAACTATGGC. The chain joins TRBV6-2 or TRBV6-3 to TRBJ1-2; D call uncertain. The read terminates 3 residues before the CDR3 end, so the remaining end is supplied by the germline J gene. CDR1 MNHEY and CDR2 SVGEGT come from the germline V gene. CDR3 length: 15 residues. Trimming pared 2 bases from V and 1 base from J, leaving 11 bases between.

Details on this clone: A read error may account for a junction end that differs from germline. The read falls 3 residues short of the CDR3 end, and the missing part is taken from the germline J gene. Distinct nucleotide sequences in the sample also encode this CDR3. This rearrangement joins TRBV6-4 to TRBJ1-2; a possible D gene is TRBD1 (6 bases). Germline V gene data show CDR1 as MRHNA and CDR2 as SNTAGT. CDR3 length equals 15 residues. The sequenced CDR3 bases are TGTGCCAGCAGTGCCGCCAACGGACAGAACTATGGA. It specifies CASSAANGQNYG. The entire CDR3 reads CASSAANGQNYGYTF.

Details on this clone: The sequence runs out 3 residues before the end of the CDR3; the remainder is reconstructed from the germline J gene. The chain employs TRBV20-1 and TRBJ1-2; 7 bases match TRBD1. CDR1 and CDR2 from the germline V gene are DFQATT and SNEGSKA (reference sequence). The CDR3 sequence is 15 residues long. CDR3 amino acids: CSARNPIYRGQGYTF. The covered CDR3 bases are TGCAGTGCTAGGAACCCAATTTACAGGGGACAGGGC.